Presented here are 31 T cell receptor beta chains from one specimen sequenced in a study of patients and donors after allogeneic stem cell transplantation. TCRdb called the RT-PCR reads again in MiXCR, with one record for every CDR3 protein. The repertoire holds approximately 200,000 distinct CDR3 sequences, around two fifths seen once, with about 35% in the top ten. The sequenced material came from blood, either unsorted or a sorted T cell fraction (not recorded which). The receptors were gathered from a human donor who was either an allogeneic HSCT recipient or a stem cell or donor lymphocyte infusion donor (not recorded which). It is not recorded whose cells these are; they may come from a transplant donor.

The V and J genes are TRBV18 and TRBJ1-6; TRBD1 agrees at 10 bases. CDR3 length: 16 amino acids. The germline V gene has CDR1 KGHSH and CDR2 LQKENI. V shed 4 bases and J 8 bases; nucleotides not matched to a gene: 8. CDR3 protein: CASSRGTGDQYSPLHF. CDR3 sequence (DNA): TGTGCCAGCTCACGCGGGACAGGGGATCAATATTCACCCCTCCACTTT.

V usage is TRBV29-1 and J usage is TRBJ1-2; TRBD1 matches 7 bases. V lost 3 bases, J lost 2 bases, and 18 bases stayed unmatched. Per germline, CDR1 SQVTM and CDR2 ANQGSEA. The CDR3 totals 18 residues. The CDR3 coding sequence is TGCAGCGTTGACAACTCCGGGACAGTTCCACCTACAAACTATGGCTACACCTTC. Protein sequence: CSVDNSGTVPPTNYGYTF.

Only a few counts were recorded for this clonotype. The rearrangement links TRBV4-2 to TRBJ2-1; D is perhaps TRBD1 (5 bases). Germline V lookup: CDR1 LGHNA, CDR2 YNFKEQ. CDR3 length equals 16 residues. V was clipped by 1 base and J by 1 base, with 11 bases between them. This chain's CDR3 is CASSQVGGASYNEQFF. The CDR3 DNA follows: TGTGCCAGCAGCCAAGTAGGTGGGGCGTCCTACAATGAGCAGTTCTTC.

This clonotype was observed a handful of times. The genes are TRBV6-5 and TRBJ1-1, with D possibly being TRBD1 (5 bases). Trimming took 5 bases from V and 6 from J, leaving 13 bases between them. Germline CDR1 and CDR2: MNHEY and SVGAGI. The CDR3 runs 13 residues. CDR3 loop: CASSVSRVSEAFF. The CDR3 DNA reads TGTGCCAGCAGTGTCAGCAGGGTGTCTGAAGCTTTCTTT.

The chain couples TRBV7-8 to TRBJ1-1; tentatively, D is TRBD1 (5 bases). V lost 8 bases and J lost 3, with 16 bases in between. The CDR3 has 14 residues. Germline values: CDR1 SGHVS, CDR2 FQNEAQ. The CDR3 loop is CASRGGSDHTEAFF. The CDR3 DNA is TGTGCCAGCCGCGGGGGATCCGATCACACTGAAGCTTTCTTT.

This clonotype has only a few counts. The CDR3 nucleotides are TGCGCCAGCAGCCACCGAGAGGGACACTTGAACACTGAAGCTTTCTTT. This translates into CASSHREGHLNTEAFF. The chain recombines TRBV4-3 with TRBJ1-1; the D gene is possibly TRBD1 (6 bases). The CDR3 has 16 residues. V lost 3 bases, J lost 0 bases, and 14 bases lay in between. The germline CDR1 and CDR2 sequences are LGHNA and YSLEER.

The chain has TRBV4-2 and TRBJ1-2, with D perhaps TRBD1 (5 bases). In germline, CDR1 is LGHNA, CDR2 YNFKEQ. The length of the CDR3 is 16 residues. Trimming removed 0 bases at V and 2 bases at J, with 13 bases between. Written as DNA, the CDR3 is TGTGCCAGCAGCCAAGATGAGAGGGACGGCAACTATGGCTACACCTTC. Translated, it gives CASSQDERDGNYGYTF.

The gene calls are TRBV20-1 and TRBJ1-2; D unclear. The CDR3 contains 13 residues. The ends were cut back, 2 bases at V and 3 bases at J, with 10 bases in the middle. Germline CDR1 and CDR2: DFQATT and SNEGSKA (reference sequence). The CDR3 DNA reads TGCAGTGCTAGACCAATGCGGCACTATGGCTACACCTTC. The encoded protein is CSARPMRHYGYTF.

This clonotype turned up a few times. The chain links TRBV12-3 or TRBV12-4 to TRBJ1-1; TRBD1 might be the D (5 bases). The CDR3 spans 12 residues. V lost 5 bases and J lost 6, with 10 bases in between. The CDR3 DNA reads as TGTGCCAGCAGTCAGGGAGATTCTGAAGCTTTCTTT. As protein: CASSQGDSEAFF.

The chain has TRBV20-1 and TRBJ1-3; D not resolved. Germline V gene sequence: CDR1 DFQATT, CDR2 SNEGSKA (reference sequence). The CDR3 runs to 15 residues. The V end lost 4 bases, the J end lost 2 bases, and 15 bases lay between the germline ends. The CDR3 loop reads CSATPGRETGNTIYF. As DNA, the CDR3 is TGCAGTGCTACTCCCGGGAGGGAGACTGGAAACACCATATATTTT.

This clonotype has only a few counts. The chain couples TRBV7-2 to TRBJ1-5, with D tentatively TRBD1 (5 bases). Deletions cut 0 bases from V and 6 bases from J, with 12 bases between. This CDR3 has 15 residues. Germline V gives CDR1 SGHTA, CDR2 FQGNSA. CDR3: CASSLATDSSQPQHF. The CDR3 DNA sequence: TGTGCCAGCAGCTTAGCGACAGACAGTAGTCAGCCCCAGCATTTT. The entire variable domain, with the rest obtained from reference TRBV7-2 and TRBJ1-5, is as follows: GAGVSQSPSNKVTEKGKDVELRCDPISGHTALYWYRQSLGQGLEFLIYFQGNSAPDKSGLPSDRFSAERTGGSVSTLTIQRTQQEDSAVYLCASSLATDSSQPQHFGDGTRLSIL.

The V and J genes are TRBV4-1 and TRBJ2-1; 8 bases map to TRBD2. CDR1 is MGHRA and CDR2 is YSYEKL in the germline V gene. The CDR3 spans 18 residues. After removal of 1 base from V and 0 bases from J, the junction contained 8 bases not matched to a gene. DNA of the CDR3: TGCGCCAGCAGCCAAGGAATCCTAGCGGGTCTCTCCTACAATGAGCAGTTCTTC. Its protein is CASSQGILAGLSYNEQFF.

V is TRBV7-2 and J is TRBJ2-1, with TRBD2 as a possible D gene (5 bases). Per germline, CDR1 SGHTA and CDR2 FQGNSA. Trimming removed 5 bases at V and 6 bases at J, with 17 bases between. This CDR3 contains 15 residues. CDR3 DNA sequence: TGTGCCAGCAGCACCTCGGCGGGTGAAGTCAATGAGCAGTTCTTC. Its protein product is CASSTSAGEVNEQFF.

With regard to this clonotype: In this CDR3 the conserved last residue, phenylalanine or tryptophan, is missing, so a read error is likely. This chain links TRBV30 with TRBJ1-1; no definite D call. Germline V gene sequence: CDR1 GTSNPN, CDR2 SVGIG (reference sequence). This CDR3 region has 13 residues. V was cut by 3 bases and J by 1 base, with 9 bases left in between. The CDR3 nucleotides are TGTGCCTGGAGCCTGACACGGAACACTGAAGCTTTCTTG. Translating it yields CAWSLTRNTEAFL.

This chain links TRBV7-3 with TRBJ2-2; the D is unclear. The germline V and J ends were trimmed by 4 bases and 6 bases, with 6 bases remaining between them. Germline assignment: CDR1 SGHTA and CDR2 FQGTGA. The CDR3 totals 12 residues. In DNA form, the CDR3 reads TGTGCCAGCAGCTCCTCCCCCGGGGAGCTGTTTTTT. Amino acids: CASSSSPGELFF.

This clonotype was found a few times. V usage is TRBV29-1 and J usage is TRBJ2-1; D is perhaps TRBD1 (6 bases). V was pared by 4 bases and J by 0 bases, with 7 bases between. Germline V gene sequence: CDR1 SQVTM, CDR2 ANQGSEA. There are 13 residues in the CDR3. CDR3 in amino acids: CSVAQGSYNEQFF. CDR3 nucleotides: TGCAGCGTTGCACAGGGCTCCTACAATGAGCAGTTCTTC.

This clonotype appeared a few times. The chain joins TRBV10-3 to TRBJ2-3; 11 bases are shared with TRBD1. Germline CDR1 and CDR2: ENHRY and SYGVKD. V lost 3 bases to trimming and J lost 3 bases; unmatched junction nucleotides: 14. The CDR3 extends over 19 amino acids. Here the CDR3 DNA reads TGTGCCATCAGTGATCCGGGACAGGGGGTTTTTGGCGTGACAGATACGCAGTATTTT. Protein sequence: CAISDPGQGVFGVTDTQYF.

The chain couples TRBV21-1 to TRBJ2-3. TRBV21-1 is a pseudogene segment. The CDR3 has 11 amino acids. The CDR3 reads CASNCTDTQYF. The CDR3 region has the DNA TGTGCCAGCAATTGCACGGATACGCAGTATTTT.

This clonotype was detected a few times. The chain couples TRBV6-5 to TRBJ1-3; perhaps TRBD1 as D (5 bases). The germline V and J ends were trimmed by 0 bases and 4 bases, with 13 bases remaining between them. Germline lookup yields CDR1 MNHEY and CDR2 SVGAGI. CDR3 length: 16 residues. As DNA, the CDR3 is TGTGCCAGCAGTTACTCGACACAGGCAGGGGGAAACACCATATATTTT. Protein: CASSYSTQAGGNTIYF.

The chain employs TRBV11-2 and TRBJ2-5; D might be TRBD2 (8 bases). The V end lost 8 bases, the J end lost 9 bases, and 22 bases lay between the germline ends. The CDR3 is 14 amino acids. Germline CDR1 is SGHAT and CDR2 is FQNNGV. CDR3 sequence reads: CASGYRGLGGAQYF. The CDR3 nucleotides read TGTGCCAGCGGATACAGGGGTCTCGGGGGGGCCCAGTACTTC.

In its sample, this clonotype was seen a few times. V usage is TRBV12-3 or TRBV12-4 and J usage is TRBJ2-2; D is perhaps TRBD1 or TRBD2 (5 bases each). The ends were cut back, 6 bases at V and 3 bases at J, with 14 bases in the middle. The CDR3 sequence is 15 residues long. CDR3 protein: CASRRDPQDTGELFF. CDR3 nucleotides: TGTGCCAGCAGGAGGGACCCTCAGGACACCGGGGAGCTGTTTTTT.

The rearrangement uses TRBV7-6 and TRBJ2-2; D may be TRBD1 or TRBD2 (5 bases each). V gave up 6 bases and J gave up 5 bases, with 16 bases separating them. This CDR3 is built from 15 residues. Per germline, CDR1 SGHVS and CDR2 FNYEAQ. The CDR3 DNA reads as TGTGCCAGCAGACCCGGGACCCACAGGACCGGGGAGCTGTTTTTT. It codes for CASRPGTHRTGELFF.

As concerns this clonotype: Sequence at one end of the junction differs from germline and may be a read error. The V gene is TRBV6-2 or TRBV6-3, the J gene TRBJ1-5; 7 positions agree with TRBD1. The CDR3 length is 15 residues. Germline CDR1 MNHEY, CDR2 SVGEGT. CDR3 nucleotide sequence: TGTGCCAGCAGTTACCCCTCGACAGGGAATCAGTCCCAGCATTTT. This gives the protein CASSYPSTGNQSQHF.

Only a few counts were recorded for this clonotype. This chain joins TRBV4-3 and TRBJ1-1; 7 bases map to TRBD1. The CDR3 is 15 amino acids. Germline V CDR1 and CDR2: LGHNA, YSLEER. The J segment lost 1 base and the V segment lost 4 bases, leaving 6 bases of the junction unmatched. The CDR3 sequence is CASSLQGQPNTEAFF. CDR3 nucleotides: TGCGCCAGCAGCCTCCAGGGACAGCCGAACACTGAAGCTTTCTTT.

V gene TRBV20-1 combines with J gene TRBJ1-1; TRBD1 aligns across 8 bases. CDR1 is DFQATT and CDR2 is SNEGSKA in the germline V gene (reference sequence). J was trimmed by 5 bases and V by 0 bases; bases with no gene match: 8. The CDR3 length is 15 residues. The CDR3 protein is CSARDIRGLVTEAFF. CDR3 DNA: TGCAGTGCTAGAGATATCAGGGGGCTGGTGACTGAAGCTTTCTTT.

In this sample, this clonotype turned up once. CDR3 region: CASSPETGGVADTQYF. In DNA form, the CDR3 reads TGCGCCAGCAGCCCTGAGACAGGGGGAGTAGCAGATACGCAGTATTTT. The chain uses TRBV4-3 and TRBJ2-3, with 9 bases matching TRBD1. CDR1 is LGHNA, CDR2 YSLEER, per germline. V shed 4 bases and J 4 bases; nucleotides not matched to a gene: 9. This CDR3 contains 16 residues.

The chain carries TRBV6-5 and TRBJ2-1, with unresolved D. The germline V and J ends were trimmed by 2 bases and 0 bases, with 5 bases remaining between them. This CDR3 spans 14 amino acids. Per germline, CDR1 MNHEY and CDR2 SVGAGI. As DNA, the CDR3 is TGTGCCAGCAGTTACGGTACCTCCTACAATGAGCAGTTCTTC. Amino acid sequence: CASSYGTSYNEQFF.

The CDR3 bases are TGTGCCTGGAGTGTTGGGCTCCTTCCCCCCGAGCAGTACTTC. Encoded protein: CAWSVGLLPPEQYF. The chain links TRBV30 to TRBJ2-7; D is ambiguous. The CDR3 runs to 14 residues. Germline V gene lookup returns CDR1 GTSNPN and CDR2 SVGIG (reference sequence). V dropped 0 bases and J dropped 6 bases, with 15 bases sitting between them.

This clonotype was observed a few times. This chain uses TRBV6-5 with TRBJ1-1; a weak D match, TRBD1 (6 bases). V lost 6 bases and J 1 base, leaving 21 bases between the germline ends. The CDR3 has 17 amino acids. The germline V gene has CDR1 MNHEY and CDR2 SVGAGI. The CDR3 DNA reads TGTGCCAGCAGGGGTGAGACAGGACTAAACTCGAACACTGAAGCTTTCTTT. Amino acids: CASRGETGLNSNTEAFF.

A few counts support this clonotype. This rearrangement joins TRBV5-1 to TRBJ1-1; D possibly corresponds to TRBD1 (5 bases). Germline loops: CDR1 SGHRS, CDR2 YFSETQ. Deletions cut 4 bases from V and 4 bases from J, with 17 bases between. The CDR3 is 15 residues long. As DNA, the CDR3 is TGCGCCAGCAGCCCTCGTGGGGCTGCGGGCACTGAAGCTTTCTTT. Protein product: CASSPRGAAGTEAFF.

This chain connects TRBV4-3 to TRBJ1-5; D is perhaps TRBD1 (5 bases). This CDR3 region has 17 residues. Germline CDR1 LGHNA, CDR2 YSLEER. The V gene lost 0 bases and the J gene lost 1 base, with 13 bases spanning the gap. The CDR3 coding sequence is TGCGCCAGCAGCCAAGATTCCGGGGGAAGGAGCAATCAGCCCCAGCATTTT. Protein product: CASSQDSGGRSNQPQHF.